This T cell receptor (beta chain) was captured by sequencing in a study of shared clonotypes between healthy human individuals. Overall study results and limits: In having few donors, the study represented limited genetic and exposure-history diversity.

This clone was observed once. Its antigen is still unknown. Germline CDR1 and CDR2: SEHNR and FQNEAQ (reference sequence). The CDR3 consists of 14 residues. V lost 2 bases, J lost 7 bases, and 15 bases lay in between. Naive-designated CD8 cells lacked CD45RO, were positively enriched for CCR7, and omitted terminally differentiated effector memory CD45RA+ cells. The method was immunoSEQ multiplex PCR; TCRdb's version includes in-frame clones alone and lacks a portion of them. The data hold about 2 million clones, with about 95% observed a single time. The sequence derives from a man between 18 and 29 years old in good health. The sample taken for sequencing was naive CD8+ T cells sorted from blood. This sequence joins TRBV7-9 and TRBJ2-7, with D unclear. For the CDR3, the DNA is TGTGCCAGCAGCTTAAGTCTCTCAGCTTGGGAGCAGTACTTC. It specifies CASSLSLSAWEQYF. Full variable domain (outside the CDR3, taken from reference TRBV7-9 and TRBJ2-7): DTGVSQNPRHKITKRGQNVTFRCDPISEHNRLYWYRQTLGQGPEFLTYFQNEAQLEKSRLLSDRFSAERPKGSFSTLEIQRTEQGDSAMYLCASSLSLSAWEQYFGPGTRLTVT.